The 26 T cell receptor beta chains given below trace back to one sample, sequenced in a study of OX40 agonist ivuxolimab in advanced cancers. Sequencing was performed with immunoSEQ multiplex PCR; in TCRdb, only in-frame clones are kept and a portion is missing. This table has about 93,000 clones, under 95% appearing once. Material: CD4+ or CD8+ T cells sorted from blood, obtained in a trial of the OX40 agonist ivuxolimab. The receptors shown here come from an adult with an advanced solid tumor such as melanoma, head and neck, liver or kidney cancer.

This clone has a single count. V gene TRBV28 combines with J gene TRBJ1-2; no definite D call. Germline-derived CDR1 and CDR2 are MDHEN and SYDVKM. The CDR3 totals 14 residues. Trimming shortened V by 3 bases and J by 8 bases, and 16 bases separated the two germline ends. The CDR3 sequence: CASSFQGFDLGYTF. The CDR3 DNA follows: TGTGCCAGCAGTTTTCAAGGGTTTGATTTGGGCTACACCTTC.

The chain joins TRBV7-2 to TRBJ1-1; no reliable D call. The CDR3 is 14 residues long. Germline loops: CDR1 SGHTA, CDR2 FQGNSA. The V end lost 3 bases, the J end lost 8 bases, and 16 bases lay between the germline ends. The chain's CDR3 is CASSFRPGSTEAFF. The DNA for the CDR3 is TGTGCCAGCAGCTTCCGACCGGGAAGTACGGAAGCTTTCTTT.

The chain links TRBV5-6 to TRBJ1-1; unclear D gene. Germline CDR1 SGHDT, CDR2 YYEEEE. The CDR3 has 12 residues. Deletions cut 1 base from V and 11 bases from J, with 12 bases between. The CDR3 sequence: CASSLSDVAAFF. The CDR3 bases are TGTGCCAGCAGCTTGAGCGATGTTGCGGCTTTCTTT.

The genes are TRBV10-2 and TRBJ1-2; D gene unclear. Germline CDR1 reads WSHSY; CDR2 reads SAAADI. The CDR3 is 13 amino acids. The ends were cut back, 7 bases at V and 3 bases at J, with 12 bases in the middle. The CDR3 nucleotides are TGCGCCAGCACGGGCGGTTTCGACTATGGCTACACCTTC. This encodes CASTGGFDYGYTF.

The V and J genes are TRBV4-1 and TRBJ2-7, with TRBD1 as a possible D gene (5 bases). This CDR3 is 14 amino acids long. Germline CDR1 MGHRA, CDR2 YSYEKL. The V and J ends lost 0 bases and 7 bases respectively, with 13 bases between them. The CDR3 protein is CASSQDQGLREQYF. DNA for the CDR3: TGCGCCAGCAGCCAAGACCAGGGCTTGCGGGAGCAGTACTTC.

Details on this clone: The sample contains more than one DNA sequence encoding this CDR3. The CDR3 protein is CASSPGSYGYTF. The CDR3 DNA is TGTGCCAGCAGCCCCGGGAGCTATGGCTACACCTTC. The chain is built from TRBV7-2 and TRBJ1-2; D call uncertain. With 5 bases removed from V and 4 bases from J, the gap between germline ends came to 8 bases. The V gene's germline CDR1 is SGHTA and CDR2 FQGNSA. This CDR3 comprises 12 residues.

This chain links TRBV13 with TRBJ2-1, with 12 positions matching TRBD2. The trim removed 1 base at V and 9 bases at J, leaving 7 bases unmatched. CDR3 size: 16 residues. CDR1 and CDR2 (germline): PRHDT, FYEKMQ (reference sequence). CDR3 DNA sequence: TGTGCCAGCAGCTTAGAGGCTAGCGGGAGGGCCGGTGAGCAGTTCTTC. It codes for CASSLEASGRAGEQFF.

In DNA form, the CDR3 reads TGTGCCTGGAATTACGGGTCTCGACTAGCGGAAAGCACAGATACGCAGTATTTT. Protein product: CAWNYGSRLAESTDTQYF. The chain carries TRBV30 and TRBJ2-3; TRBD2 matches at 9 bases. V trimming: 4 bases; J trimming: 0 bases; junction bases outside the gene matches: 14. CDR3 length: 18 residues. Germline loops: CDR1 GTSNPN, CDR2 SVGIG (reference sequence).

The V and J genes are TRBV29-1 and TRBJ2-4; 9 bases map to TRBD1. CDR3 length: 15 amino acids. V lost 7 bases, J lost 7 bases, and 14 bases stayed unmatched. Per germline, CDR1 SQVTM and CDR2 ANQGSEA. The CDR3 loop reads CSAAPTGGAPNIQYF. In DNA, the CDR3 is TGCAGCGCCGCGCCCACAGGGGGCGCCCCGAACATTCAGTACTTC.

V gene TRBV5-1 combines with J gene TRBJ2-3, with TRBD2 matching over 10 bases. The CDR3 consists of 15 residues. Germline values: CDR1 SGHRS, CDR2 YFSETQ. V was clipped by 4 bases and J by 1 base; unmatched bases: 3. CDR3 sequence: CASSPGTSGTDTQYF. CDR3 sequence (DNA): TGCGCCAGCAGCCCCGGGACTAGCGGCACAGATACGCAGTATTTT. Filled out from reference TRBV5-1 and TRBJ2-3, the complete variable domain reads KAGVTQTPRYLIKTRGQQVTLSCSPISGHRSVSWYQQTPGQGLQFLFEYFSETQRNKGNFPGRFSGRQFSNSRSEMNVSTLELGDSALYLCASSPGTSGTDTQYFGPGTRLTVL.

The chain has TRBV19 and TRBJ1-2, with D possibly being TRBD1 (6 bases). CDR3 length: 12 residues. Trimming cost V 8 bases and J 6 bases, with 13 bases left between them. Germline V CDR1 and CDR2: LNHDA, SQIVND (reference sequence). The CDR3 reads CASHGQPDGYTF. CDR3 in DNA: TGTGCCAGTCACGGACAGCCTGATGGCTACACCTTC.

This rearrangement joins TRBV5-1 to TRBJ1-2; D unclear. This CDR3 region has 14 residues. In germline, CDR1 is SGHRS, CDR2 YFSETQ. V dropped 0 bases and J dropped 4 bases, with 10 bases sitting between them. As DNA, the CDR3 is TGCGCCAGCAGCTTGGACGGGAGTCCCTATGGCTACACCTTC. The encoded protein is CASSLDGSPYGYTF.

The chain carries TRBV30 and TRBJ1-5; D is undetermined. V shed 0 bases and J shed 4 bases, with 7 bases lying between them. Looked up from germline, CDR1 is GTSNPN and CDR2 is SVGIG (reference sequence). This CDR3 has 13 residues. The CDR3 region has the DNA TGTGCCTGGAGTGTACTACAGAATCAGCCCCAGCATTTT. Translated, it gives CAWSVLQNQPQHF.

The rearrangement uses TRBV10-1 and TRBJ1-1, with 7 bases aligning to TRBD1. CDR3 length equals 13 residues. Losses at the gene ends were 4 bases for V and 4 bases for J; bases not matched to a gene: 3. The germline V gene encodes CDR1 WNHNN and CDR2 SYGVQD (reference sequence). The CDR3 here is CASSATGSTEAFF. The CDR3, as DNA: TGCGCCAGCAGTGCGACAGGGTCCACTGAAGCTTTCTTT.

The chain combines TRBV10-1 with TRBJ2-5; TRBD1 matches 10 bases. This CDR3 has 14 amino acids. CDR1 is WNHNN, CDR2 SYGVQD, per germline (reference sequence). The V and J ends lost 4 bases and 4 bases, in that order; junction bases with no gene match: 3. CDR3 residues: CASSGQGAGETQYF. CDR3 nucleotides: TGCGCCAGCAGTGGACAGGGGGCCGGAGAGACCCAGTACTTC.

The rearrangement uses TRBV27 and TRBJ2-3, with D perhaps TRBD1 (6 bases). The CDR3 length is 15 residues. Between the trimmed V and J ends, which lost 2 bases and 3 bases, there was a span of 12 bases. Germline-derived CDR1 and CDR2 are MNHEY and SMNVEV (reference sequence). CDR3 DNA sequence: TGTGCCAGCAGTTTAGGGTCACAGGGAACAGATACGCAGTATTTT. It translates to CASSLGSQGTDTQYF.

This clone has a single count. In nucleotides, the CDR3 is TGTGCCAGCAGCTATCCGGGACACGGACCTCCGGAGACCCAGTACTTC. This sequence encodes CASSYPGHGPPETQYF. This chain links TRBV5-6 with TRBJ2-5, with D possibly being TRBD1 (6 bases). CDR3 length: 16 amino acids. CDR1 is SGHDT and CDR2 is YYEEEE in the germline V gene. V was shortened by 3 bases and J by 5 bases, with 20 bases between the two germline ends.

The chain is built from TRBV29-1 and TRBJ2-4; perhaps TRBD1 as D (6 bases). Germline values: CDR1 SQVTM, CDR2 ANQGSEA. V was trimmed by 6 bases and J by 0 bases, leaving 12 bases between them. The CDR3 loop spans 14 amino acids. DNA of the CDR3: TGCAGCGTGCTAGGGGGTTTAGCCAAAAACATTCAGTACTTC. Its protein is CSVLGGLAKNIQYF. Drawing the rest from reference TRBV29-1 and TRBJ2-4, the complete variable domain is SAVISQKPSRDICQRGTSLTIQCQVDSQVTMMFWYRQQPGQSLTLIATANQGSEATYESGFVIDKFPISRPNLTFSTLTVSNMSPEDSSIYLCSVLGGLAKNIQYFGAGTRLSVL.

The chain carries TRBV19 and TRBJ2-7, with D perhaps TRBD1 or TRBD2 (5 bases each). V dropped 6 bases and J dropped 2 bases, with 14 bases sitting between them. The germline V gene has CDR1 LNHDA and CDR2 SQIVND (reference sequence). This CDR3 has 14 residues. The CDR3 loop reads CASSPHWGTYEQYF. The CDR3, as DNA: TGTGCCAGTAGCCCCCATTGGGGGACCTACGAGCAGTACTTC.

This clone was seen once. The genes are TRBV27 and TRBJ1-1, with a possible D match to TRBD1 (5 bases). CDR3 length equals 13 residues. Trimming cost V 4 bases and J 1 base, with 7 bases left between them. From germline, CDR1 is MNHEY and CDR2 SMNVEV (reference sequence). CDR3 amino acids: CASSSTENTEAFF. The DNA for the CDR3 is TGTGCCAGCAGTTCGACAGAGAACACTGAAGCTTTCTTT.

The rearrangement joins TRBV5-1 to TRBJ2-5, with TRBD1 identical over 9 bases. V was clipped by 4 bases and J by 5 bases; unmatched bases: 6. The CDR3 consists of 14 residues. Germline assignment: CDR1 SGHRS and CDR2 YFSETQ. The CDR3 DNA sequence: TGCGCCAGCAGCCCGGGACAGGGTGCGGAGACCCAGTACTTC. This sequence encodes CASSPGQGAETQYF.

V and J are TRBV6-6 and TRBJ2-5; D possibly matches TRBD1 or TRBD2 (5 bases each). Germline CDR1 reads MNHNY; CDR2 reads SVGAGI (reference sequence). This CDR3 has 15 amino acids. The ends were cut back, 6 bases at V and 2 bases at J, with 16 bases in the middle. The CDR3 reads CASSVRAREQETQYF. For the CDR3, the DNA is TGTGCCAGCAGCGTCAGGGCGAGGGAACAAGAGACCCAGTACTTC.

The V gene is TRBV18, the J gene TRBJ1-1, with D perhaps TRBD1 (5 bases). The germline V gene has CDR1 KGHSH and CDR2 LQKENI. The CDR3 runs to 16 residues. V lost 3 bases to trimming and J lost 0 bases, with 14 bases between them. The CDR3 sequence is CASSPVGGVMNTEAFF. CDR3 nucleotide sequence: TGTGCCAGCTCACCCGTAGGAGGGGTTATGAACACTGAAGCTTTCTTT.

This clone was found once. J is TRBJ2-5 and V is TRBV5-1; 7 bases map to TRBD1. Germline V lookup: CDR1 SGHRS, CDR2 YFSETQ. The CDR3 is 18 amino acids. The trim removed 0 bases at V and 4 bases at J, leaving 15 bases unmatched. The CDR3 reads CASSLVPPFTGQIETQYF. For the CDR3, the DNA is TGCGCCAGCAGCTTGGTCCCCCCGTTTACGGGACAGATAGAGACCCAGTACTTC. Based on the CDR3 plus reference TRBV5-1 and TRBJ2-5, the full variable domain is KAGVTQTPRYLIKTRGQQVTLSCSPISGHRSVSWYQQTPGQGLQFLFEYFSETQRNKGNFPGRFSGRQFSNSRSEMNVSTLELGDSALYLCASSLVPPFTGQIETQYFGPGTRLLVL.

This chain links TRBV5-1 with TRBJ1-1; the match to TRBD1 covers 7 bases. CDR3 length equals 14 residues. Germline trimming cut 2 bases from V and 5 bases from J; bases unmatched to any gene: 6. CDR1 and CDR2 from the germline V gene are SGHRS and YFSETQ. CDR3 residues: CASSLARQGTEAFF. The CDR3, as DNA: TGCGCCAGCAGCTTAGCCAGACAGGGAACTGAAGCTTTCTTT. Drawing the rest from reference TRBV5-1 and TRBJ1-1, the complete variable domain is KAGVTQTPRYLIKTRGQQVTLSCSPISGHRSVSWYQQTPGQGLQFLFEYFSETQRNKGNFPGRFSGRQFSNSRSEMNVSTLELGDSALYLCASSLARQGTEAFFGQGTRLTVV.

The rearrangement joins TRBV29-1 to TRBJ1-4; TRBD1 agrees at 10 bases. J was trimmed by 0 bases and V by 4 bases; bases with no gene match: 5. The CDR3 covers 16 residues. The germline V gene encodes CDR1 SQVTM and CDR2 ANQGSEA. CDR3 nucleotides: TGCAGCGTTGGGAGGACAGGGGGATCAACTAATGAAAAACTGTTTTTT. Its protein is CSVGRTGGSTNEKLFF.